The 2 T cell receptor beta chains below were found in one sample sequenced in a study of T-cell reconstitution after alpha-beta-depleted transplantation in children. The TCRbeta library was prepared with unique molecular identifiers. TCRdb called the PCR reads again in MiXCR, with one record for every CDR3 protein. The repertoire holds about 400,000 distinct CDR3 sequences, 15% to 20% seen once, with 25% to 30% in the top ten. The starting material was PBMCs, mostly from graft donor cells, obtained 360 days after TCRalphabeta/CD19-depleted stem cell transplant. These receptors originate from a boy in the first two years of life who had a stem cell transplant for Wiskott-Aldrich syndrome, so the T cells may come from the graft donor.

This clonotype was recorded at least ten times. The chain couples TRBV5-1 to TRBJ2-5; 9 nucleotides match TRBD2. CDR3 length: 14 residues. V was pared by 2 bases and J by 3 bases, with 2 bases of the junction left unmatched. CDR1 is SGHRS, CDR2 YFSETQ, per germline. CDR3 bases: TGCGCCAGCAGCTTCTTAGCGGGAGAAGAGACCCAGTACTTC. Its protein product is CASSFLAGEETQYF.

The V and J genes are TRBV24-1 and TRBJ2-5; weak D call: TRBD2 (5 bases). The CDR3 runs 14 residues. V was shortened by 5 bases and J by 5 bases, with 14 bases between the two germline ends. The germline gives CDR1 KGHDR, CDR2 SFDVKD. CDR3 DNA sequence: TGTGCCACCAGTGGGACGGGAACTAGGGAGACCCAGTACTTC. Protein product: CATSGTGTRETQYF.